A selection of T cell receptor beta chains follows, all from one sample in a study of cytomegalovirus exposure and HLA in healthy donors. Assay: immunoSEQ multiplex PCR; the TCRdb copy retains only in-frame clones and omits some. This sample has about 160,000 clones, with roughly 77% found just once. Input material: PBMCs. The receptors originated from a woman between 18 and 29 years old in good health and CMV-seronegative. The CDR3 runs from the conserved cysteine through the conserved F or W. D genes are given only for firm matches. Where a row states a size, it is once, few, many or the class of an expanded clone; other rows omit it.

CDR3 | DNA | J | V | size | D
CSVEVGRGLTF | TGCAGCGTTGAAGTCGGCAGGGGGCTCACCTTC | TRBJ1-2 | TRBV29-1 | - | TRBD1
CASSLAQGYYGYTF | TGTGCCAGCAGCTTAGCACAGGGGTACTATGGCTACACCTTC | TRBJ1-2 | TRBV7-9 | - | TRBD1
CASSVRPGGNTEAFF | TGTGCCAGCAGCGTGCGGCCGGGGGGGAACACTGAAGCTTTCTTT | TRBJ1-1 | TRBV9 | - | -
CASPKQGFYSGNTIYF | TGTGCCAGCCCGAAACAGGGGTTCTATAGCGGAAACACCATATATTTT | TRBJ1-3 | TRBV6-4 | - | TRBD1
CASSDHRDRATLTQYF | TGTGCCAGCAGCGACCACCGGGACAGGGCAACTTTAACGCAGTATTTT | TRBJ2-3 | TRBV7-9 | - | TRBD1
CASSLADNEQFF | TGTGCCAGCAGCTTGGCAGACAATGAGCAGTTCTTC | TRBJ2-1 | TRBV5-5 | - | -
CASSWDRGFVNTGELFF | TGTGCCAGCAGTTGGGACAGGGGTTTCGTAAACACCGGGGAGCTGTTTTTT | TRBJ2-2 | TRBV27 | once | TRBD1
CASSYSNVAGDYEQYF | TGTGCCAGCAGTTACTCGAATGTAGCGGGAGACTACGAGCAGTACTTC | TRBJ2-7 | TRBV6-6 | once | TRBD2
CASSSVRGWNEQFF | TGTGCCAGCAGTTCCGTGAGGGGGTGGAATGAGCAGTTCTTC | TRBJ2-1 | TRBV28 | - | -
CASSKGASGGGLGETQYF | TGTGCCAGCAGTAAGGGGGCTAGCGGGGGAGGTTTGGGAGAGACCCAGTACTTC | TRBJ2-5 | TRBV9 | - | TRBD2
CASRFRLGTNEQYF | TGTGCCAGCAGATTTCGACTCGGGACAAACGAGCAGTACTTC | TRBJ2-7 | TRBV11-2 | - | -
CASSFGTGLTNEKLFF | TGTGCCAGCAGCTTCGGGACAGGTCTTACTAATGAAAAACTGTTTTTT | TRBJ1-4 | TRBV7-9 | - | TRBD1
CASSPPRGIHHNEQFF | TGTGCCAGCAGCCCACCCCGGGGGATCCACCACAATGAGCAGTTCTTC | TRBJ2-1 | TRBV7-6 | - | -
CASSYGQGAGGYTF | TGTGCCAGCAGTTACGGTCAGGGGGCCGGTGGCTACACCTTC | TRBJ1-2 | TRBV6-5 | - | TRBD1
CASSYSRRGTDTQYF | TGTGCCAGCAGTTACTCCCGCAGGGGCACAGATACGCAGTATTTT | TRBJ2-3 | TRBV6-5 | once | -
CSARRGSYEQYF | TGCAGCGCCAGGCGGGGGAGCTACGAGCAGTACTTC | TRBJ2-7 | TRBV29-1 | - | TRBD2
CASSGQSNQPQHF | TGTGCCAGCTCGGGACAGAGCAATCAGCCCCAGCATTTT | TRBJ1-5 | TRBV27 | - | TRBD1
CASSEYSGAHEQYF | TGTGCCAGCAGCGAGTACAGTGGGGCCCACGAGCAGTACTTC | TRBJ2-7 | TRBV2 | - | -
CASSVGPRGGKETQYF | TGTGCCAGCAGCGTAGGCCCTCGGGGCGGGAAAGAGACCCAGTACTTC | TRBJ2-5 | TRBV9 | - | -
CASSSLQGLGSPLHF | TGTGCCAGCAGCTCCCTACAGGGGCTGGGTTCACCCCTCCACTTT | TRBJ1-6 | TRBV11-2 | - | TRBD1
CASSQIGTGVGNTIYF | TGCGCCAGCAGCCAAATCGGGACAGGGGTTGGAAACACCATATATTTT | TRBJ1-3 | TRBV4-1 | - | TRBD1
CASSSRRAQGGTQYF | TGTGCCAGCAGCTCCCGGCGTGCCCAGGGCGGGACCCAGTACTTC | TRBJ2-5 | TRBV7-9 | few | -
CASSPGHANTEAFF | TGTGCCAGCAGTCCGGGACACGCGAACACTGAAGCTTTCTTT | TRBJ1-1 | TRBV27 | - | -
CASSFNGGDQPQHF | TGCGCCAGCAGCTTCAATGGGGGGGATCAGCCCCAGCATTTT | TRBJ1-5 | TRBV5-1 | - | -
CASSPTPQGTTEAFF | TGTGCCAGCTCACCTACACCACAGGGAACCACTGAAGCTTTCTTT | TRBJ1-1 | TRBV18 | - | -
CASALTGTTYEQYF | TGCGCCAGCGCCCTGACCGGGACAACCTACGAGCAGTACTTC | TRBJ2-7 | TRBV5-1 | - | -
CASSLGSVRYTDTQYF | TGTGCCAGCAGCTTAGGTTCTGTCAGATACACAGATACGCAGTATTTT | TRBJ2-3 | TRBV11-2 | once | -
CSVDRGGVKNEQFF | TGCAGCGTTGACCGGGGGGGCGTAAAGAATGAGCAGTTCTTC | TRBJ2-1 | TRBV29-1 | few | TRBD2
CASSVGASGGGSETQYF | TGTGCCAGCAGCGTAGGGGCTAGCGGGGGAGGCTCCGAGACCCAGTACTTC | TRBJ2-5 | TRBV9 | few | TRBD2
CASSAPPSGEQYF | TGTGCCAGTAGTGCCCCTCCTTCGGGGGAGCAGTACTTC | TRBJ2-7 | TRBV19 | - | -
CASSLGTETIAKNIQYF | TGTGCCAGCAGCTTGGGGACTGAGACTATAGCCAAAAACATTCAGTACTTC | TRBJ2-4 | TRBV5-6 | - | -
CASSLGGQSNQPQHF | TGTGCCAGCAGCTTGGGCGGACAGAGCAATCAGCCCCAGCATTTT | TRBJ1-5 | TRBV5-8 | - | -
CASSESYPAEAFF | TGCGCCAGCAGTGAGTCGTACCCGGCTGAAGCTTTCTTT | TRBJ1-1 | TRBV10-1 | - | -
CASSLRTGGWNTEAFF | TGTGCCAGCAGCTTAAGAACAGGGGGGTGGAACACTGAAGCTTTCTTT | TRBJ1-1 | TRBV7-9 | - | TRBD1
CASSDSGNPYEQYF | TGTGCCAGCAGCGATAGCGGGAATCCCTACGAGCAGTACTTC | TRBJ2-7 | TRBV7-9 | - | TRBD2
CASRSQMIWGTEGPQHF | TGTGCCAGCCGTTCACAGATGATTTGGGGGACTGAAGGGCCCCAGCATTTT | TRBJ1-5 | TRBV27 | - | -
CASSASPGNNSPLHF | TGTGCCAGCAGCGCTTCCCCAGGGAACAATTCACCCCTCCACTTT | TRBJ1-6 | TRBV9 | - | -
CASSVTVTEKLFF | TGTGCCAGCAGCGTGACAGTGACGGAAAAACTGTTTTTT | TRBJ1-4 | TRBV7-8 | - | -
CARSPGRINEKLFF | TGTGCCAGAAGCCCGGGTCGGATTAATGAAAAACTGTTTTTT | TRBJ1-4 | TRBV5-3 | once | -
CASSPGGRGNTGELFF | TGTGCCAGCAGCCCCGGCGGTCGGGGGAACACCGGGGAGCTGTTTTTT | TRBJ2-2 | TRBV7-2 | - | -
CATSRVPLRGSYNSPLHF | TGTGCCACCAGCAGAGTCCCGCTCCGCGGCTCCTATAATTCACCCCTCCACTTT | TRBJ1-6 | TRBV15 | once | -
CASSVGSGGLNNEQFF | TGTGCCAGCAGCGTAGGTTCAGGGGGACTGAACAATGAGCAGTTCTTC | TRBJ2-1 | TRBV9 | - | -
CASSESWGTSDTQYF | TGCGCCAGCAGTGAGTCCTGGGGGACATCAGATACGCAGTATTTT | TRBJ2-3 | TRBV10-1 | - | -
CSVLLQGTGTEAFF | TGCAGCGTCCTTCTACAGGGGACTGGCACTGAAGCTTTCTTT | TRBJ1-1 | TRBV29-1 | once | TRBD1
CASSRLGRPSRDGTEAFF | TGCGCCAGCAGCCGCCTAGGGAGGCCGTCCAGGGACGGCACTGAAGCTTTCTTT | TRBJ1-1 | TRBV4-1 | once | -
CASSLFSGQSYEQYF | TGTGCCAGCAGCTTATTCTCGGGACAGTCCTACGAGCAGTACTTC | TRBJ2-7 | TRBV7-3 | - | TRBD1
CASSPNTGTGNEQYF | TGCGCCAGCAGCCCGAATACCGGGACAGGGAACGAGCAGTACTTC | TRBJ2-7 | TRBV4-1 | - | TRBD1
CASSPRMRTGEGGTEAFF | TGTGCCAGCTCACCACGAATGAGGACAGGGGAAGGAGGCACTGAAGCTTTCTTT | TRBJ1-1 | TRBV18 | - | TRBD1
CASSLAGQGNNSPLHF | TGCGCCAGCAGCTTGGCCGGACAGGGCAATAATTCACCCCTCCACTTT | TRBJ1-6 | TRBV5-1 | - | TRBD1
CSAIIPRQYGDTQYF | TGCAGCGCGATTATACCGCGACAGTACGGAGATACGCAGTATTTT | TRBJ2-3 | TRBV29-1 | - | -
CASSLALAGGLYNEQFF | TGCGCCAGCAGCTTGGCCCTAGCGGGGGGTCTCTACAATGAGCAGTTCTTC | TRBJ2-1 | TRBV5-1 | - | TRBD2
CASSLQQSTDTSTDTQYF | TGCGCCAGCAGCCTACAGCAATCCACCGATACGAGCACAGATACGCAGTATTTT | TRBJ2-3 | TRBV4-1 | - | -
CASSEARAGLNEKLFF | TGTGCCAGCAGTGAAGCTAGGGCAGGGCTTAATGAAAAACTGTTTTTT | TRBJ1-4 | TRBV6-1 | - | -
CATSVPQGFEKLFF | TGTGCCACCAGCGTACCACAGGGGTTTGAAAAACTGTTTTTT | TRBJ1-4 | TRBV15 | - | TRBD1
CAWSRSSDTQYF | TGTGCCTGGAGTCGGAGCTCCGATACGCAGTATTTT | TRBJ2-3 | TRBV30 | - | -
CASSARLAGGGDTQYF | TGTGCCAGCAGCGCCCGACTAGCGGGGGGGGGAGATACGCAGTATTTT | TRBJ2-3 | TRBV9 | - | TRBD2
CASSPRDRGGTQYF | TGTGCCAGCAGCCCCCGGGACAGGGGGGGTACGCAGTATTTT | TRBJ2-3 | TRBV13 | - | TRBD1
CASSRTGEYEQYF | TGTGCCAGCAGCAGGACAGGGGAATACGAGCAGTACTTC | TRBJ2-7 | TRBV7-6 | - | TRBD1
CASSLRQGRNQPQHF | TGTGCCAGCAGCTTGAGGCAGGGTAGGAATCAGCCCCAGCATTTT | TRBJ1-5 | TRBV13 | few | -
CASSQSVRYRASYNSPLHF | TGCGCCAGCAGTCAATCGGTTAGGTACAGGGCCTCCTATAATTCACCCCTCCACTTT | TRBJ1-6 | TRBV23-1 | few | -